These 22 T cell receptor beta chains originate from one sample sequenced in a study of metastatic and nonmetastatic thyroid tumors. Each patient went into thyroid surgery without having received any treatment. MiXCR reprocessed the PCR reads for TCRdb. This sample has fewer than 35,000 clones, with roughly 30% found just once. Sequenced sample: blood. The origin of the receptors is a female donor with papillary thyroid cancer or a benign thyroid nodule (not recorded which). Some clones in this sample may be carry-over from other donors' samples.

The chain combines TRBV28 with TRBJ1-6; 7 bases are shared with TRBD1. CDR1 and CDR2 from the germline V gene are MDHEN and SYDVKM. V was pared by 2 bases and J by 3 bases, with 1 base of the junction left unmatched. The CDR3 sequence is 15 residues long. The CDR3 spells CASSLGQVYNSPLHF. For the CDR3, the DNA is TGTGCCAGCAGTTTAGGACAGGTCTATAATTCACCCCTCCACTTT.

This clone is medium-sized in the sample. The chain is built from TRBV27 and TRBJ2-3, with D unclear. The CDR3 covers 13 residues. CDR1 is MNHEY and CDR2 is SMNVEV in the germline V gene (reference sequence). Trimming shortened V by 3 bases and J by 8 bases, and 12 bases separated the two germline ends. Written as DNA, the CDR3 is TGTGCCAGCAGTTTGGATAACCGGGTTACGCAGTATTTT. This encodes CASSLDNRVTQYF.

This clone is judged medium-sized (0.01 to 0.1%). This chain joins TRBV11-3 and TRBJ2-7; possibly TRBD2 for D (5 bases). CDR1 and CDR2 (germline): SGHNT, YENEEA. The CDR3 spans 14 residues. Trimming pared 0 bases from V and 3 bases from J, leaving 9 bases between. CDR3 in amino acids: CASSLESEGYEQYF. CDR3 in DNA: TGTGCCAGCAGCTTAGAAAGCGAGGGCTACGAGCAGTACTTC.

This clone was seen only a few times. This chain connects TRBV19 to TRBJ1-5; D is perhaps TRBD1 (5 bases). V gave up 10 bases and J gave up 6 bases, with 16 bases separating them. The V gene's germline CDR1 is LNHDA and CDR2 SQIVND (reference sequence). The CDR3 loop spans 13 amino acids. In DNA, the CDR3 is TGTGCCACTAATGAAAGGGGAGGTCAGCCCCAGCATTTT. This codes for CATNERGGQPQHF.

This chain uses TRBV11-3 with TRBJ2-7, with D maybe TRBD1 (6 bases). This CDR3 spans 15 amino acids. Germline CDR1 and CDR2: SGHNT and YENEEA. The V and J ends lost 6 bases and 3 bases respectively, with 18 bases between them. The CDR3 region is CASRSRQALIYEQYF. The CDR3 DNA sequence: TGTGCCAGCAGGTCCCGACAGGCGCTTATCTACGAGCAGTACTTC. Full variable domain (outside the CDR3, taken from reference TRBV11-3 and TRBJ2-7): EAGVVQSPRYKIIEKKQPVAFWCNPISGHNTLYWYLQNLGQGPELLIRYENEEAVDDSQLPKDRFSAERLKGVDSTLKIQPAELGDSAVYLCASRSRQALIYEQYFGPGTRLTVT.

Only a few counts were recorded for this clone. The rearrangement uses TRBV6-2 or TRBV6-3 and TRBJ1-5; 8 bases line up with TRBD1. Germline V gene sequence: CDR1 MNHEY, CDR2 SVGEGT. This CDR3 contains 17 residues. Trimming cost V 5 bases and J 4 bases; bases outside gene matches: 13. CDR3 in DNA: TGTGCCAGCAGTAATAGACAGGGGTTTGGTGAGAATCAGCCCCAGCATTTT. Protein product: CASSNRQGFGENQPQHF.

This clone was counted at least ten times. V gene TRBV20-1 combines with J gene TRBJ2-1; D gene unclear. The V and J ends lost 2 bases and 12 bases respectively, with 17 bases between them. The CDR3 length is 13 residues. Germline V gene sequence: CDR1 DFQATT, CDR2 SNEGSKA (reference sequence). DNA for the CDR3: TGCAGTGCTAGAAGTCCCATTTCGGGTCGGCAGTTCTTC. Translation gives CSARSPISGRQFF.

This clone occurred a few times. The chain joins TRBV6-1 to TRBJ2-7; 10 bases map to TRBD2. The CDR3 loop spans 16 amino acids. Germline values: CDR1 MNHNS, CDR2 SASEGT. V was clipped by 6 bases and J by 3 bases; unmatched bases: 11. DNA of the CDR3: TGTGCCAGCAGCCCCGGAGCGGGGGGGGCTAACTACGAGCAGTACTTC. This gives the protein CASSPGAGGANYEQYF.

This clone was picked up many times. J is TRBJ2-2 and V is TRBV7-9; 8 bases are a match to TRBD1. The CDR3 runs to 14 residues. CDR1 and CDR2 from the germline V gene are SEHNR and FQNEAQ (reference sequence). The V segment lost 6 bases and the J segment 4 bases; nucleotides outside the gene matches: 4. The CDR3 DNA is TGTGCCAGCAGGGCAGGGGGCTTCACCGGGGAGCTGTTTTTT. Translating it yields CASRAGGFTGELFF. The full variable domain, in which reference TRBV7-9 and TRBJ2-2 provide the parts outside the CDR3, is DTGVSQNPRHKITKRGQNVTFRCDPISEHNRLYWYRQTLGQGPEFLTYFQNEAQLEKSRLLSDRFSAERPKGSFSTLEIQRTEQGDSAMYLCASRAGGFTGELFFGEGSRLTVL.

This clone has ten or more counts. This chain connects TRBV6-5 to TRBJ1-5; D perhaps matches TRBD1 (5 bases). This CDR3 is 20 amino acids long. Germline values: CDR1 MNHEY, CDR2 SVGAGI. Trimming pared 2 bases from V and 0 bases from J, leaving 23 bases between. CDR3 region: CASSYEAGWGFAASNQPQHF. DNA for the CDR3: TGTGCCAGCAGTTACGAGGCCGGATGGGGGTTTGCGGCTAGCAATCAGCCCCAGCATTTT.

V and J are TRBV9 and TRBJ2-7; TRBD2 agrees at 8 bases. Per the germline V gene, CDR1 is SGDLS and CDR2 is YYNGEE. This CDR3 is 16 amino acids long. After removal of 4 bases from V and 6 bases from J, the junction contained 15 bases not matched to a gene. The CDR3 sequence: CASSPTTSVRVSEQYF. DNA of the CDR3: TGTGCCAGCAGCCCCACGACTAGCGTGAGAGTGAGCGAGCAGTACTTC.

CDR3 nucleotide sequence: TGCGCCAGCAGGGGACAGACAGGGGCCTACGAGCAGTACTTC. Amino acid sequence: CASRGQTGAYEQYF. The rearrangement joins TRBV5-1 to TRBJ2-7, with 8 positions matching TRBD1. CDR1 and CDR2 (germline): SGHRS, YFSETQ. The CDR3 runs 14 residues. Germline trimming cut 5 bases from V and 2 bases from J; bases unmatched to any gene: 6.

This clone has at least ten counts. This sequence joins TRBV28 and TRBJ1-1; D gene uncertain. With 8 bases removed from V and 1 base from J, the gap between germline ends came to 11 bases. CDR1 is MDHEN, CDR2 SYDVKM, per germline. This CDR3 has 13 residues. The CDR3 is CASSTGRNTEAFF. CDR3 DNA: TGTGCCAGCTCTACTGGCAGGAACACTGAAGCTTTCTTT.

This sequence joins TRBV13 and TRBJ2-7, with D perhaps matching TRBD1 (6 bases). CDR1 and CDR2 from the germline V gene are PRHDT and FYEKMQ (reference sequence). Trimming took off 1 base at V and 5 bases at J, with 12 bases between the two ends. This CDR3 contains 14 residues. The CDR3 spells CASSLDREWHEQYF. The CDR3 DNA reads TGTGCCAGCAGCTTAGACAGGGAATGGCACGAGCAGTACTTC.

In this sample, this clone turned up a few times. The chain couples TRBV6-1 to TRBJ2-2, with 8 bases fitting TRBD2. J was trimmed by 1 base and V by 7 bases; bases with no gene match: 5. Germline CDR1 and CDR2: MNHNS and SASEGT. CDR3 length equals 15 residues. CDR3 sequence (DNA): TGTGCCAGCACGTATCTAGCGGGGAACACCGGGGAGCTGTTTTTT. Its translation: CASTYLAGNTGELFF.

This clone was seen a handful of times. V usage is TRBV28 and J usage is TRBJ1-2; the match to TRBD1 covers 7 bases. CDR1 is MDHEN and CDR2 is SYDVKM in the germline V gene. V trimming: 4 bases; J trimming: 5 bases; junction bases outside the gene matches: 16. The CDR3 covers 17 residues. Here the CDR3 DNA reads TGTGCCAGCAGTTATCGCCCGGGACAGTCGAGCCCGTATGGCTACACCTTC. It is translated as CASSYRPGQSSPYGYTF.

The V call is TRBV5-1, the J call TRBJ2-6, with D hard to call. The CDR3 length is 15 residues. Trimming cost V 0 bases and J 4 bases, with 8 bases left between them. Germline V gives CDR1 SGHRS, CDR2 YFSETQ. Here the CDR3 reads CASSLGQQGANVLTF. CDR3 nucleotides: TGCGCCAGCAGCTTGGGGCAGCAGGGGGCCAACGTCCTGACTTTC.

This clone appeared a few times. The rearrangement uses TRBV12-3 or TRBV12-4 and TRBJ2-5, with D uncertain. Trimming stripped 3 bases from V and 3 bases from J, with 8 bases between. CDR3 size: 13 residues. CDR3 sequence (DNA): TGTGCCAGCAGTTTTTACAGCAAAGAGACCCAGTACTTC. Encoded protein: CASSFYSKETQYF.

This clone was recorded at least ten times. The chain couples TRBV20-1 to TRBJ2-7, with 7 bases that match TRBD2. The CDR3 sequence is 15 residues long. Per germline, CDR1 DFQATT and CDR2 SNEGSKA (reference sequence). The V gene end was trimmed by 0 bases and the J gene end by 2 bases; junction bases not matched to a gene: 7. CDR3: CSARDHREATYEQYF. CDR3 DNA: TGCAGTGCTAGAGATCACCGGGAGGCCACCTACGAGCAGTACTTC.

The V and J genes are TRBV18 and TRBJ2-2; 9 bases line up with TRBD1. CDR1 and CDR2 from the germline V gene are KGHSH and LQKENI. The CDR3 loop spans 19 amino acids. The trim removed 6 bases at V and 0 bases at J, leaving 14 bases unmatched. CDR3 DNA sequence: TGTGCCAGCTCGCCTCTTATACAGGGGGCCGGTTCGAACACCGGGGAGCTGTTTTTT. Residues: CASSPLIQGAGSNTGELFF.

V and J are TRBV29-1 and TRBJ2-7; 11 bases fit TRBD1. This CDR3 contains 14 residues. In germline, CDR1 is SQVTM, CDR2 ANQGSEA. With V trimmed by 5 bases and J by 7 bases, 10 bases remained unmatched. The CDR3 here is CSVHTGQGALEQYF. CDR3 sequence (DNA): TGCAGCGTTCATACCGGACAGGGGGCTTTGGAGCAGTACTTC.

This clone showed up just a few times. This sequence joins TRBV4-2 and TRBJ2-1; no reliable D call. The length of the CDR3 is 13 residues. Germline CDR1 reads LGHNA; CDR2 reads YNFKEQ. V lost 1 base to trimming and J lost 5 bases, with 6 bases between them. Written as DNA, the CDR3 is TGTGCCAGCAGCCAAGTGGCCGACAATGAGCAGTTCTTC. It translates to CASSQVADNEQFF.